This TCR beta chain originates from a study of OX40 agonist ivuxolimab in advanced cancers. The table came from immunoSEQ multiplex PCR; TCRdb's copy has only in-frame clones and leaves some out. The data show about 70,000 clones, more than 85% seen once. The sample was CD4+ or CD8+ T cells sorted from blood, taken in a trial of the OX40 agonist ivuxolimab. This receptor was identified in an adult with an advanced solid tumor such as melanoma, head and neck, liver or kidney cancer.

CDR3 sequence (DNA): TGCAGCGTACAGGGACCGAACACTGAAGCTTTCTTT. It specifies CSVQGPNTEAFF. The chain carries TRBV29-1 and TRBJ1-1, with D possibly being TRBD1 (6 bases). V was trimmed by 6 bases and J by 1 base, leaving 9 bases between them. In germline, CDR1 is SQVTM, CDR2 ANQGSEA. The CDR3 has 12 residues. The full variable domain, its missing parts supplied by reference TRBV29-1 and TRBJ1-1, is SAVISQKPSRDICQRGTSLTIQCQVDSQVTMMFWYRQQPGQSLTLIATANQGSEATYESGFVIDKFPISRPNLTFSTLTVSNMSPEDSSIYLCSVQGPNTEAFFGQGTRLTVV.